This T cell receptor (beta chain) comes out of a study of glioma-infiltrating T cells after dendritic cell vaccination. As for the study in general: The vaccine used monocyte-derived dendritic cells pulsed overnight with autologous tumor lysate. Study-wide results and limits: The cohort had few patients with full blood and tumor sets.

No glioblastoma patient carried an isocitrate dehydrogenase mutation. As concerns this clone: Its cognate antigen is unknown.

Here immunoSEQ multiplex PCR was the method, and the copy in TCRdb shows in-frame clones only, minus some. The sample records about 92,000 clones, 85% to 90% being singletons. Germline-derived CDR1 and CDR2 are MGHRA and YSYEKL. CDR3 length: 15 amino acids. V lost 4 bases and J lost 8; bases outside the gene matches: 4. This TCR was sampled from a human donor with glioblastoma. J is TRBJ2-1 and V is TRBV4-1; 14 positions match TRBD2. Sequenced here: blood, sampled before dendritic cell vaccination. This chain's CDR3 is CASSRGLAGEDEQFF. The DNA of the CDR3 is TGCGCCAGCAGCCGGGGACTAGCGGGGGAAGATGAGCAGTTCTTC.